The text below deals with one TCR beta chain. Antigen unknown. This sample stems from a study of cytomegalovirus exposure and HLA in healthy donors. Across the study: Unique TCR beta sequences numbering approximately 120 million came from 150 million to 200 million T cells in an earlier analysis. Regarding the study as a whole: The authors later linked a missense DCLRE1C variant to TCR beta V- and J-gene trimming.

Primers: 60 Vbeta forward and 13 Jbeta reverse. TCRdb's copy holds only in-frame clones and misses some; the assay was immunoSEQ multiplex PCR. This table has 64,000 or so clones, 70% to 80% appearing once. The CDR3 runs to 14 residues. V was shortened by 2 bases and J by 3 bases, with 9 bases between the two germline ends. Germline V lookup: CDR1 LGHNA, CDR2 YSLEER. This receptor was taken from a woman aged 50 to 60 in good health and CMV-seropositive. The chain couples TRBV4-3 to TRBJ2-3; no reliable D call. What was sequenced was PBMCs. CDR3 in DNA: TGCGCCAGCAGCCAATCGGGTAGTACAGATACGCAGTATTTT. Protein: CASSQSGSTDTQYF.